This TCR beta chain was identified in a study of blood T cell repertoires in COVID-19. Participants reported their clinical history, and cohort assignment relied on those reports. Data came from immunoSEQ multiplex PCR; TCRdb stores just in-frame clones and leaves some out. Counted here are hundreds of thousands of clones, approximately 91% occurring once; the ten biggest clones make up about 9.5%. The germline CDR1 and CDR2 sequences are SGHTA and FQGNSA. The CDR3 is made up of 18 amino acids. The V and J ends lost 5 bases and 5 bases, in that order; junction bases with no gene match: 11. The sample consisted of PBMCs or T cells enriched from blood (not recorded which). The sequence came from a middle-aged woman who had recovered from COVID-19. This chain joins TRBV7-2 and TRBJ2-3, with 15 positions matching TRBD2. The CDR3 loop reads CASSPFGLAGGLGDTQYF. The CDR3, as DNA: TGTGCCAGCAGCCCTTTCGGACTAGCGGGGGGGCTTGGAGATACGCAGTATTTT.